The T cell receptor beta chain under discussion was sequenced for a study of control samples from healthy donors and cancer patients. The V and J ends lost 5 bases and 4 bases respectively, with 9 bases between them. This CDR3 region has 13 residues. Profiling relied on immunoSEQ multiplex PCR, and the TCRdb table lists in-frame clones only, not all of them. This sample has 100,000 to 150,000 clones; roughly 90% occur once, and the top ten carry 2.1%. Material for sequencing was blood. The chain uses TRBV12-3 or TRBV12-4 and TRBJ1-3; D is undetermined. This receptor was identified in a woman between 50 and 59 years old in good health. The CDR3 DNA is TGTGCCAGCAGTCCTGCGGGGGGAAACACCATATATTTT. Protein: CASSPAGGNTIYF.